One sample yielded the 26 T cell receptor beta chains listed below, sequenced in a study of blood T cell repertoires in COVID-19. Sequencing used immunoSEQ multiplex PCR; TCRdb keeps in-frame clones, though not all of them. In the table there are 300,000 or so clones, 80% to 90% of which are singletons. Sequencing used PBMCs or T cells enriched from blood (not recorded which). Source of these receptors: a woman aged 40 to 50 with acute COVID-19.

The chain is built from TRBV28 and TRBJ2-5; D may be TRBD1 (6 bases). The germline V gene encodes CDR1 MDHEN and CDR2 SYDVKM. The CDR3 runs to 12 residues. V was trimmed by 8 bases and J by 5 bases, leaving 12 bases between them. The CDR3 DNA sequence: TGTGCCAGCCGGGGACAAAAGGAGACCCAGTACTTC. Its protein is CASRGQKETQYF. The variable domain in full, completed from reference TRBV28 and TRBJ2-5, reads DVKVTQSSRYLVKRTGEKVFLECVQDMDHENMFWYRQDPGLGLRLIYFSYDVKMKEKGDIPEGYSVSREKKERFSLILESASTNQTSMYLCASRGQKETQYFGPGTRLLVL.

The rearrangement joins TRBV3-1 (or the pseudogene TRBV3-2) to TRBJ1-1; 8 bases match TRBD1. The CDR3 has 15 residues. The germline CDR1 and CDR2 sequences are LGHDT and YNNKEL (reference sequence). The V gene end was trimmed by 1 base and the J gene end by 8 bases; junction bases not matched to a gene: 9. The CDR3 loop reads CASSQGHIGQGEAFF. The CDR3 nucleotides read TGTGCCAGCAGCCAAGGGCATATTGGACAGGGCGAAGCTTTCTTT.

CDR3 nucleotides: TGCAGCGCCAGCGACAGGGAGGCAGGAAACACCATATATTTT. Translation gives CSASDREAGNTIYF. The V and J genes are TRBV29-1 and TRBJ1-3; TRBD1 matches at 7 bases. The CDR3 is 14 residues long. Germline lookup yields CDR1 SQVTM and CDR2 ANQGSEA. The J segment lost 4 bases and the V segment lost 7 bases, leaving 10 bases of the junction unmatched.

V is TRBV19 and J is TRBJ1-5; D might be TRBD1 (5 bases). Trimming shortened V by 7 bases and J by 0 bases, and 13 bases separated the two germline ends. The CDR3 sequence is 15 residues long. The germline V gene has CDR1 LNHDA and CDR2 SQIVND (reference sequence). Here the CDR3 DNA reads TGTGCCAGTACAACGGGACTTCCTAGCAATCAGCCCCAGCATTTT. It codes for CASTTGLPSNQPQHF. Full variable domain (outside the CDR3, taken from reference TRBV19 and TRBJ1-5): DGGITQSPKYLFRKEGQNVTLSCEQNLNHDAMYWYRQDPGQGLRLIYYSQIVNDFQKGDIAEGYSVSREKKESFPLTVTSAQKNPTAFYLCASTTGLPSNQPQHFGDGTRLSIL.

This chain connects TRBV25-1 to TRBJ2-7, with D possibly being TRBD1 (6 bases). Germline CDR1 reads MGHDK; CDR2 reads SYGVNS. The CDR3 extends over 13 amino acids. Deletions cut 2 bases from V and 3 bases from J, with 8 bases between. The CDR3 DNA reads as TGTGCCAGCAGTGAACAGGGGAGCTACGAGCAGTACTTC. It codes for CASSEQGSYEQYF.

The chain combines TRBV23-1 with TRBJ2-1; 7 nucleotides agree with TRBD2. Being an ORF, TRBV23-1 has a function that is uncertain. Trimming took 8 bases from V and 4 from J; bases not matched to a gene: 11. This CDR3 spans 15 amino acids. Here the CDR3 reads CASRRGTTKYNEQFF. The CDR3, as DNA: TGCGCCAGCCGCCGAGGGACTACGAAATACAATGAGCAGTTCTTC.

The V gene is TRBV6-2 or TRBV6-3, the J gene TRBJ2-5, with 7 bases identical to TRBD1. The CDR3 contains 14 residues. The V gene's germline CDR1 is MNHEY and CDR2 SVGEGT. After removal of 5 bases from V and 6 bases from J, the junction contained 9 bases not matched to a gene. The CDR3 DNA is TGTGCCAGCAGTATCGACAGGGTTGTAAAGACCCAGTACTTC. Translating gives CASSIDRVVKTQYF.

This clone was recorded once. V gene TRBV2 combines with J gene TRBJ2-1; 7 bases fit TRBD1. Germline V gene lookup returns CDR1 SNHLY and CDR2 FYNNEI. Germline trimming cut 6 bases from V and 5 bases from J; bases unmatched to any gene: 7. The CDR3 sequence is 14 residues long. CDR3 bases: TGTGCCAGCAGACGACAGGGCCCTAACAATGAGCAGTTCTTC. Encoded protein: CASRRQGPNNEQFF.

The chain has TRBV7-2 and TRBJ1-1, with D possibly being TRBD1 (6 bases). Trimming pared 2 bases from V and 4 bases from J, leaving 14 bases between. From germline, CDR1 is SGHTA and CDR2 FQGNSA. The CDR3 spans 15 residues. CDR3 nucleotides: TGTGCCAGCAGCTTAATGTGGGGGGGCGGCACTGAAGCTTTCTTT. It yields the protein CASSLMWGGGTEAFF.

CDR3 in DNA: TGTGCCAGTAGTATGGCAGGTATCAATGAGCAGTTCTTC. Its translation: CASSMAGINEQFF. This chain connects TRBV19 to TRBJ2-1; D is unresolved. The length of the CDR3 is 13 residues. The V end lost 3 bases, the J end lost 6 bases, and 9 bases lay between the germline ends. Germline assignment: CDR1 LNHDA and CDR2 SQIVND (reference sequence).

In this sample, this clone turned up a few times. The gene calls are TRBV5-1 and TRBJ1-1; D may be TRBD1 (6 bases). V lost 4 bases and J lost 4, with 14 bases in between. Germline CDR1 is SGHRS and CDR2 is YFSETQ. This CDR3 has 14 residues. The CDR3 loop is CASSTGQLSTEAFF. CDR3 bases: TGCGCCAGCAGCACCGGACAGTTGAGCACTGAAGCTTTCTTT.

Of note for this clone: At the DNA level, this CDR3 is encoded by other sequences in the same sample as well. V usage is TRBV6-5 and J usage is TRBJ2-1; TRBD2 matches at 12 bases. Germline values: CDR1 MNHEY, CDR2 SVGAGI. The CDR3 extends over 15 amino acids. V lost 5 bases and J lost 6; bases outside the gene matches: 5. Here the CDR3 DNA reads TGTGCCAGCAGTCGCGGGACTAGCGGGTCCAATGAGCAGTTCTTC. Translation: CASSRGTSGSNEQFF.

The V call is TRBV27, the J call TRBJ1-6, with a possible D match to TRBD1 (5 bases). Trimming shortened V by 3 bases and J by 10 bases, and 13 bases separated the two germline ends. This CDR3 contains 14 residues. Germline V CDR1 and CDR2: MNHEY, SMNVEV (reference sequence). The CDR3 region is CASSFGGLNSPLHF. The CDR3 DNA reads TGTGCCAGCAGTTTTGGGGGGTTAAACTCACCCCTCCACTTT.

The chain combines TRBV6-5 with TRBJ1-4; D unclear. Trimming shortened V by 6 bases and J by 2 bases, and 10 bases separated the two germline ends. The CDR3 covers 14 residues. CDR1 MNHEY and CDR2 SVGAGI come from the germline V gene. This CDR3 is CASRHSGTNEKLFF. DNA of the CDR3: TGTGCCAGCAGGCACTCGGGGACTAATGAAAAACTGTTTTTT.

The V and J genes are TRBV7-9 and TRBJ2-7; 11 nucleotides line up with TRBD2. The length of the CDR3 is 16 residues. CDR1 and CDR2 (germline): SEHNR, FQNEAQ (reference sequence). V dropped 7 bases and J dropped 3; count of bases not matched to a gene: 11. CDR3 sequence: CASTNPGLAVDYEQYF. The CDR3 DNA reads TGTGCCAGCACCAACCCGGGACTAGCGGTAGACTACGAGCAGTACTTC. Supplemented by reference TRBV7-9 and TRBJ2-7, the full variable domain reads DTGVSQNPRHKITKRGQNVTFRCDPISEHNRLYWYRQTLGQGPEFLTYFQNEAQLEKSRLLSDRFSAERPKGSFSTLEIQRTEQGDSAMYLCASTNPGLAVDYEQYFGPGTRLTVT.

The chain employs TRBV18 and TRBJ1-1; no clear D. Germline-derived CDR1 and CDR2 are KGHSH and LQKENI. This CDR3 has 15 residues. Trimming shortened V by 0 bases and J by 4 bases, and 12 bases separated the two germline ends. The DNA for the CDR3 is TGTGCCAGCTCACCACCTGCGGGTGTGGGCACTGAAGCTTTCTTT. It is translated as CASSPPAGVGTEAFF.

The chain recombines TRBV9 with TRBJ2-7; the match to TRBD2 covers 9 bases. The CDR3 runs 16 residues. Per the germline V gene, CDR1 is SGDLS and CDR2 is YYNGEE. Losses at the gene ends were 4 bases for V and 2 bases for J; bases not matched to a gene: 10. Written as DNA, the CDR3 is TGTGCCAGCAGCTCTTCAGCGGGGGGCTTCGCCTACGAGCAGTACTTC. This codes for CASSSSAGGFAYEQYF.

This chain connects TRBV5-5 to TRBJ2-6; D is uncertain. This CDR3 comprises 15 residues. Germline lookup yields CDR1 SGHKS and CDR2 YYEKEE (reference sequence). V lost 1 base to trimming and J lost 0 bases, with 5 bases between them. For the CDR3, the DNA is TGTGCCAGCAGCTTGATCAGCTCTGGGGCCAACGTCCTGACTTTC. It specifies CASSLISSGANVLTF.

The chain couples TRBV4-2 to TRBJ2-7, with 12 bases that match TRBD2. This CDR3 comprises 14 residues. Germline V gives CDR1 LGHNA, CDR2 YNFKEQ. V shed 1 base, J shed 12 bases, and the junction held 7 bases outside the gene matches. CDR3 sequence (DNA): TGTGCCAGCAGCCAAGTTTTACTAGCGGGAGGAACGTACTTC. Its protein is CASSQVLLAGGTYF.

This chain connects TRBV7-2 to TRBJ2-2, with D tentatively TRBD2 (6 bases). The CDR3 sequence is 16 residues long. V was trimmed by 5 bases and J by 7 bases, leaving 20 bases between them. Germline V gene sequence: CDR1 SGHTA, CDR2 FQGNSA. Written as DNA, the CDR3 is TGTGCCAGCAGCCTCTACGGGGGATACAATGACGGGGAGCTGTTTTTT. This sequence encodes CASSLYGGYNDGELFF.

The chain uses TRBV9 and TRBJ1-2; tentatively, D is TRBD1 (6 bases). V was trimmed by 0 bases and J by 8 bases, leaving 11 bases between them. The CDR3 loop spans 13 amino acids. Germline values: CDR1 SGDLS, CDR2 YYNGEE. CDR3 nucleotides: TGTGCCAGCAGCGTAGGGGCAGGGGACGGCTACACCTTC. Translation: CASSVGAGDGYTF.

The rearrangement uses TRBV6-2 or TRBV6-3 and TRBJ1-1, with a tentative D call TRBD1 (6 bases). Germline V gene sequence: CDR1 MNHEY, CDR2 SVGEGT. V was pared by 2 bases and J by 3 bases, with 16 bases between. The length of the CDR3 is 16 residues. CDR3 bases: TGTGCCAGCAGTTACAAGCGGGGGCGGGCGGACACTGAAGCTTTCTTT. This sequence encodes CASSYKRGRADTEAFF.

The chain's CDR3 is CASSHQGSGGGTTEAFF. The CDR3 nucleotides read TGTGCCAGCTCGCACCAGGGGTCGGGGGGTGGAACCACTGAAGCTTTCTTT. This chain uses TRBV18 with TRBJ1-1, with D possibly TRBD1 on 6 matching bases. CDR3 length: 17 residues. Germline loops: CDR1 KGHSH, CDR2 LQKENI. Trimming left V 6 bases short and J 4 bases short, with 24 bases between. Variable domain in full (rest from reference TRBV18 and TRBJ1-1): NAGVMQNPRHLVRRRGQEARLRCSPMKGHSHVYWYRQLPEEGLKFMVYLQKENIIDESGMPKERFSAEFPKEGPSILRIQQVVRGDSAAYFCASSHQGSGGGTTEAFFGQGTRLTVV.

This clone was observed a few times. This sequence joins TRBV9 and TRBJ2-7; 7 nucleotides line up with TRBD1. The junction had 11 bases not matched to a gene; V was cut back by 3 bases and J by 5 bases. Germline-derived CDR1 and CDR2 are SGDLS and YYNGEE. The length of the CDR3 is 15 residues. CDR3 region: CASSGRQGAFHEQYF. DNA for the CDR3: TGTGCCAGCAGCGGGAGACAGGGTGCTTTCCACGAGCAGTACTTC.

A word on this clone: Other DNA sequences in the sample encode the same CDR3. J is TRBJ1-1 and V is TRBV19, with TRBD1 matching 7 bases. The germline V gene has CDR1 LNHDA and CDR2 SQIVND (reference sequence). The trim removed 5 bases at V and 4 bases at J, leaving 4 bases unmatched. The CDR3 loop spans 13 amino acids. The CDR3 protein is CASSSQGGTEAFF. The CDR3 DNA reads TGTGCCAGTAGTTCTCAGGGGGGCACTGAAGCTTTCTTT. Full variable domain (missing parts from reference TRBV19 and TRBJ1-1): DGGITQSPKYLFRKEGQNVTLSCEQNLNHDAMYWYRQDPGQGLRLIYYSQIVNDFQKGDIAEGYSVSREKKESFPLTVTSAQKNPTAFYLCASSSQGGTEAFFGQGTRLTVV.

This chain uses TRBV18 with TRBJ2-7, with unresolved D. CDR1 and CDR2 (germline): KGHSH, LQKENI. V lost 4 bases and J 2 bases, leaving 9 bases between the germline ends. The CDR3 is 13 amino acids. The CDR3 protein is CASSLRSAYEQYF. The CDR3 region has the DNA TGTGCCAGCTCACTGAGATCGGCCTACGAGCAGTACTTC.